This is a list of T cell receptor beta chains from one sample in a study of T cells in Graves' hyperthyroidism and ophthalmopathy. TCRdb redid the calling of the multiplex PCR reads with MiXCR, one entry per CDR3 protein. The sample records about 590,000 distinct CDR3 sequences, less than 20% being singletons. Sequences were obtained from blood. Receptors originate from a woman under 40 with Graves' hyperthyroidism. CDR3s include the opening cysteine and the closing phenylalanine or tryptophan. The D gene is left open where the match is weak. A row's size may be missing; if present it is once, few, many or a size class.

abundance: many; d_gene: TRBD1; j_gene: TRBJ2-1; v_gene: TRBV7-3; CDR3aa: CASSLIPGTAKNEQFF; CDR3nt: TGTGCCAGCAGCTTAATACCCGGGACAGCAAAAAATGAGCAGTTCTTC
abundance: many; d_gene: -; j_gene: TRBJ1-1; v_gene: TRBV30; CDR3aa: CAWSVPLINTEAFF; CDR3nt: TGTGCCTGGAGTGTACCCTTGATTAACACTGAAGCTTTCTTT
abundance: many; d_gene: TRBD1; j_gene: TRBJ2-3; v_gene: TRBV30; CDR3aa: CAWSQDRYTDTQYF; CDR3nt: TGTGCCTGGAGTCAGGACAGGTACACAGATACGCAGTATTTT
abundance: -; d_gene: -; j_gene: TRBJ1-6; v_gene: TRBV15; CDR3aa: CATSKAGLGSPLHF; CDR3nt: TGTGCCACCAGCAAAGCAGGGTTGGGTTCACCCCTCCACTTT
abundance: -; d_gene: -; j_gene: TRBJ2-7; v_gene: TRBV15; CDR3aa: CATSKAGVEEQYF; CDR3nt: TGTGCCACCAGCAAGGCCGGGGTGGAGGAGCAGTACTTC
abundance: -; d_gene: TRBD1; j_gene: TRBJ1-1; v_gene: TRBV6-2/TRBV6-3; CDR3aa: CASSELQGGNTEAFF; CDR3nt: TGTGCCAGCAGTGAACTACAGGGGGGGAACACTGAAGCTTTCTTT
abundance: -; d_gene: TRBD1; j_gene: TRBJ1-5; v_gene: TRBV20-1; CDR3aa: CIRTGVSNQPQHF; CDR3nt: TGCATTAGGACAGGGGTTAGCAATCAGCCCCAGCATTTT
abundance: -; d_gene: TRBD2; j_gene: TRBJ2-2; v_gene: TRBV20-1; CDR3aa: CSASGTSDGELFF; CDR3nt: TGCAGTGCTTCCGGGACTAGCGACGGGGAGCTGTTTTTT
abundance: many; d_gene: -; j_gene: TRBJ2-1; v_gene: TRBV12-3/TRBV12-4; CDR3aa: CASSLTVAEQFF; CDR3nt: TGTGCCAGCAGCCTGACAGTGGCTGAGCAGTTCTTC
abundance: few; d_gene: -; j_gene: TRBJ1-1; v_gene: TRBV30; CDR3aa: CAWSVPSLGLQTEAFF; CDR3nt: TGTGCCTGGAGTGTACCGAGTCTTGGTTTACAGACTGAAGCTTTCTTT